The 8 T cell receptor beta chains presented below share a single source sample, sequenced in a study of B cell selection in AIRE deficiency. The data were produced by immunoSEQ multiplex PCR, yet TCRdb's version contains in-frame clones alone and is incomplete. The sample has under 30,000 clones, 95% to 98% seen once; the top ten hold 0.17%. Sorting defined conventional CD4 T cells as CD4+CD127+. Sequencing was done on a sample of conventional CD4+ T cells sorted from PBMCs. These receptors were obtained from a human donor with AIRE deficiency.

This chain links TRBV6-6 with TRBJ2-5; TRBD1 is a possible D gene (5 bases). The V and J ends lost 5 bases and 6 bases respectively, with 13 bases between them. The CDR3 runs to 13 residues. Germline assignment: CDR1 MNHNY and CDR2 SVGAGI (reference sequence). In DNA, the CDR3 is TGTGCCAGCAGTCTCAGGGTTATAAAGACCCAGTACTTC. Protein sequence: CASSLRVIKTQYF.

This rearrangement joins TRBV19 to TRBJ2-5; D not certain. The CDR3 length is 14 residues. V shed 2 bases and J shed 1 base, with 8 bases lying between them. CDR1 and CDR2 (germline): LNHDA, SQIVND (reference sequence). The CDR3: CASSISVTQETQYF. CDR3 bases: TGTGCCAGTAGTATATCAGTAACCCAAGAGACCCAGTACTTC. Combining the CDR3 with reference TRBV19 and TRBJ2-5 gives the whole variable domain DGGITQSPKYLFRKEGQNVTLSCEQNLNHDAMYWYRQDPGQGLRLIYYSQIVNDFQKGDIAEGYSVSREKKESFPLTVTSAQKNPTAFYLCASSISVTQETQYFGPGTRLLVL.

The CDR3 nucleotides are TGCGCCAGTCAAAGGTCAGTAACCCCCGACAATGAGCAGTTCTTC. It is translated as CASQRSVTPDNEQFF. The chain uses TRBV5-1 and TRBJ2-1; D unclear. Trimming took 8 bases from V and 5 from J, leaving 20 bases between them. The CDR3 is 15 residues long. Germline V gene lookup returns CDR1 SGHRS and CDR2 YFSETQ. The variable domain in full, completed from reference TRBV5-1 and TRBJ2-1, reads KAGVTQTPRYLIKTRGQQVTLSCSPISGHRSVSWYQQTPGQGLQFLFEYFSETQRNKGNFPGRFSGRQFSNSRSEMNVSTLELGDSALYLCASQRSVTPDNEQFFGPGTRLTVL.

The chain carries TRBV7-3 and TRBJ2-2; D gene uncertain. V was clipped by 0 bases and J by 4 bases, with 12 bases between them. The CDR3 sequence is 16 residues long. Germline CDR1 SGHTA, CDR2 FQGTGA. The CDR3 coding sequence is TGTGCCAGCAGCTTAACGAAAGGGCCGGTCACCGGGGAGCTGTTTTTT. Its protein product is CASSLTKGPVTGELFF.

This sequence joins TRBV30 and TRBJ1-4; a weak D match, TRBD1 (5 bases). V lost 2 bases to trimming and J lost 7 bases, with 8 bases between them. This CDR3 spans 12 amino acids. CDR1 GTSNPN and CDR2 SVGIG come from the germline V gene (reference sequence). The CDR3 sequence: CAWSRGSEKLFF. The CDR3 DNA reads TGTGCCTGGAGTCGGGGGTCTGAAAAACTGTTTTTT.

This clone showed up just a few times. The chain uses TRBV7-2 and TRBJ2-7, with D tentatively TRBD2 (6 bases). V lost 5 bases, J lost 7 bases, and 15 bases lay in between. The CDR3 loop spans 13 amino acids. Germline CDR1 is SGHTA and CDR2 is FQGNSA. CDR3 residues: CASSPRTRGEQYF. CDR3 nucleotide sequence: TGTGCCAGCAGCCCCCGGACCCGGGGGGAGCAGTACTTC.

This clone turned up a few times. The chain employs TRBV18 and TRBJ2-7; no reliable D call. This CDR3 region has 13 residues. The V and J ends lost 4 bases and 2 bases respectively, with 9 bases between them. The V gene's germline CDR1 is KGHSH and CDR2 LQKENI. Here the CDR3 DNA reads TGTGCCAGCTCACGGACCGGAACCTACGAGCAGTACTTC. It encodes CASSRTGTYEQYF.

The rearrangement links TRBV2 to TRBJ2-7; TRBD1 matches at 7 bases. This CDR3 region has 14 residues. Per germline, CDR1 SNHLY and CDR2 FYNNEI. The ends lost 4 bases at V and 4 bases at J; junction bases unmatched: 7. The CDR3 spells CASSAYRGPYEQYF. DNA for the CDR3: TGTGCCAGCAGTGCGTACAGGGGACCATACGAGCAGTACTTC.